These 17 T cell receptor beta chains came from one sample sequenced in a study of blood T cell repertoires in COVID-19. TCRdb's copy holds only in-frame clones and misses some; the assay was immunoSEQ multiplex PCR. The sample records about 100,000 clones, roughly four fifths being singletons. What was sequenced was peripheral blood. All receptors come from a man aged 40-49 years with active or convalescent COVID-19.

This clone was seen a single time. The chain has TRBV27 and TRBJ1-1, with unresolved D. V was cut by 5 bases and J by 1 base, with 14 bases left in between. Germline lookup yields CDR1 MNHEY and CDR2 SMNVEV (reference sequence). CDR3 size: 15 residues. The CDR3: CASSPIWSGNTEAFF. The CDR3 DNA sequence: TGTGCCAGCAGTCCGATCTGGTCAGGGAACACTGAAGCTTTCTTT.

CDR3 in amino acids: CASSWSGATNEKLFF. CDR3 nucleotides: TGTGCCAGCAGCTGGTCGGGGGCAACTAATGAAAAACTGTTTTTT. The rearrangement joins TRBV6-5 to TRBJ1-4; D perhaps matches TRBD1 (5 bases). CDR1 and CDR2 (germline): MNHEY, SVGAGI. Trimming stripped 6 bases from V and 0 bases from J, with 11 bases between. The CDR3 has 15 amino acids.

This chain connects TRBV29-1 to TRBJ1-5; no firm D call. The length of the CDR3 is 12 residues. Trimming took off 6 bases at V and 2 bases at J, with 8 bases between the two ends. Germline V gene lookup returns CDR1 SQVTM and CDR2 ANQGSEA. The CDR3 bases are TGCAGCGTAGTCCAGGGCAATCAGCCCCAGCATTTT. Its translation: CSVVQGNQPQHF.

The chain joins TRBV9 to TRBJ1-1; no clear D. Germline CDR1 SGDLS, CDR2 YYNGEE. Trimming pared 4 bases from V and 4 bases from J, leaving 17 bases between. This CDR3 region has 15 residues. The CDR3 here is CASSPYVEKFTEAFF. CDR3 DNA: TGTGCCAGCAGCCCCTATGTCGAAAAGTTCACTGAAGCTTTCTTT.

This clone showed up just once. The gene calls are TRBV11-2 and TRBJ2-4; no firm D call. The CDR3 covers 13 residues. The V end was cut by 1 base, the J end by 15 bases, with 16 bases between. CDR1 and CDR2 (germline): SGHAT, FQNNGV. The CDR3 region is CASSLALGPVLYF. The CDR3 DNA follows: TGTGCCAGCAGCTTAGCTCTTGGGCCCGTATTGTACTTC.

The CDR3 spells CSAQGSRYEQYF. The CDR3 nucleotides are TGCAGCGCACAGGGGAGCCGCTACGAGCAGTACTTC. J is TRBJ2-7 and V is TRBV29-1; 7 nucleotides line up with TRBD1. Germline V gene sequence: CDR1 SQVTM, CDR2 ANQGSEA. Trimming cost V 7 bases and J 3 bases; bases outside gene matches: 6. The CDR3 has 12 amino acids.

The chain is built from TRBV5-1 and TRBJ1-3, with 7 bases identical to TRBD1. Looked up from germline, CDR1 is SGHRS and CDR2 is YFSETQ. V dropped 0 bases and J dropped 4; count of bases not matched to a gene: 10. The CDR3 runs 17 residues. Here the CDR3 reads CASSLAPTGTQGNTIYF. In DNA, the CDR3 is TGCGCCAGCAGCTTGGCCCCGACAGGGACTCAGGGAAACACCATATATTTT.

This clone was recorded a few times. V is TRBV6-2 or TRBV6-3 and J is TRBJ2-1; the D is unclear. V gave up 4 bases and J gave up 0 bases, with 10 bases separating them. Germline CDR1 MNHEY, CDR2 SVGEGT. The CDR3 consists of 15 residues. CDR3 amino acids: CASSWSPSSYNEQFF. As DNA, the CDR3 is TGTGCCAGCAGTTGGTCCCCGAGCTCCTACAATGAGCAGTTCTTC.

This clone has only one observation. The chain joins TRBV19 to TRBJ2-7; a possible D gene is TRBD2 (6 bases). The CDR3 loop spans 15 amino acids. CDR1 is LNHDA, CDR2 SQIVND, per germline (reference sequence). Trimming took 5 bases from V and 2 from J, leaving 16 bases between them. DNA of the CDR3: TGTGCCAGTAGTCAACCGGACTATAGGGCCTACGAGCAGTACTTC. Protein sequence: CASSQPDYRAYEQYF.

The rearrangement links TRBV11-2 to TRBJ2-5; D call uncertain. The CDR3 has 11 residues. CDR1 and CDR2 from the germline V gene are SGHAT and FQNNGV. The V end lost 4 bases, the J end lost 14 bases, and 14 bases lay between the germline ends. CDR3 loop: CASSSSVGAYF. The CDR3 DNA sequence: TGTGCCAGCAGCTCCTCCGTAGGAGCTTACTTC.

V gene TRBV14 combines with J gene TRBJ2-2; tentative D call: TRBD2 (5 bases). V was trimmed by 5 bases and J by 7 bases, leaving 11 bases between them. This CDR3 contains 13 residues. In germline, CDR1 is SGHDN, CDR2 FVKESK. Here the CDR3 DNA reads TGTGCCAGCAGCAGTAGGACTCGCGGGGAGCTGTTTTTT. Its protein product is CASSSRTRGELFF. The whole variable domain, filled in from reference TRBV14 and TRBJ2-2, reads EAGVTQFPSHSVIEKGQTVTLRCDPISGHDNLYWYRRVMGKEIKFLLHFVKESKQDESGMPNNRFLAERTGGTYSTLKVQPAELEDSGVYFCASSSRTRGELFFGEGSRLTVL.

J is TRBJ2-7 and V is TRBV25-1; TRBD2 matches 8 bases. Germline-derived CDR1 and CDR2 are MGHDK and SYGVNS. V lost 0 bases to trimming and J lost 2 bases; unmatched junction nucleotides: 3. The CDR3 loop spans 15 amino acids. CDR3 sequence (DNA): TGTGCCAGCAGTGAATATCCAGCGGGGGCCTACGAGCAGTACTTC. Translation: CASSEYPAGAYEQYF.

This clone was observed a single time. The rearrangement links TRBV10-3 to TRBJ2-7; 8 positions agree with TRBD1. The CDR3 consists of 13 residues. Germline V gene sequence: CDR1 ENHRY, CDR2 SYGVKD. V lost 6 bases and J lost 5; bases outside the gene matches: 6. CDR3 sequence reads: CAIRVDRENEQYF. The CDR3 DNA is TGTGCCATCAGGGTGGACAGGGAGAACGAGCAGTACTTC.

The DNA for the CDR3 is TGTGCCAGCAGTGAATTGGAGAATGGCAATCAGCCCCAGCATTTT. It translates to CASSELENGNQPQHF. This rearrangement joins TRBV25-1 to TRBJ1-5; no reliable D call. V was clipped by 1 base and J by 2 bases, with 9 bases between them. The CDR3 totals 15 residues. CDR1 and CDR2 from the germline V gene are MGHDK and SYGVNS.

V gene TRBV10-1 combines with J gene TRBJ2-7; perhaps TRBD1 as D (7 bases). CDR3 length: 16 residues. Germline values: CDR1 WNHNN, CDR2 SYGVQD (reference sequence). Trimming took off 3 bases at V and 0 bases at J, with 15 bases between the two ends. DNA of the CDR3: TGCGCCAGCAGTGAAGGGGGGACAGCGGTCTCCTACGAGCAGTACTTC. It translates to CASSEGGTAVSYEQYF.

V and J are TRBV3-1 (or the pseudogene TRBV3-2) and TRBJ1-6; 7 bases fit TRBD1. J lost 10 bases, V lost 2 bases, and 8 bases had no gene match. The CDR3 extends over 15 amino acids. In germline, CDR1 is LGHDT, CDR2 YNNKEL (reference sequence). The CDR3 nucleotides read TGTGCCAGCAGCCAACAACAGGGGAGGAGCTCACCCCTCCACTTT. It specifies CASSQQQGRSSPLHF.

On this clone itself: Relative to the germline gene, one junction end is altered; a read error may explain this. This chain uses TRBV30 with TRBJ2-5; D is perhaps TRBD1 (6 bases). The germline V gene encodes CDR1 GTSNPN and CDR2 SVGIG (reference sequence). The CDR3 runs to 15 residues. CDR3 in amino acids: CAWRTVARGQATQYF. As DNA, the CDR3 is TGTGCCTGGAGGACGGTGGCCAGGGGTCAAGCGACCCAGTACTTC.